This T cell receptor (beta chain) was recorded in a study of T-cell memory formation after mild COVID-19. About the research overall: TCR clusters mostly belonged to single donors. Whole-study findings and limits: Second-wave clones peaking on day 37 lacked confirmed SARS-CoV-2 specificity. Clones shrinking between day 15 and 85 showed a balanced CD4/CD8 split, and those that grew later tilted toward CD4+. Among contracting clones, CD4+ were mainly CM/EM and CD8+ enriched in EMRA.

For this clonotype: The antigen remains undetermined.

One entry per CDR3 protein results from TCRdb running MiXCR on the 5' RACE reads. Seen here are 100,000 or so distinct CDR3 sequences, around 10% observed once, and the top ten hold about 40%. The germline V gene has CDR1 SGHDT and CDR2 YYEEEE. The CDR3 length is 16 residues. Trimming at V came to 5 bases and at J to 0 bases, leaving 8 bases not matched to a gene. J is TRBJ2-3 and V is TRBV5-6; TRBD2 matches at 8 bases. The sample comprised PBMCs or a T cell subset sorted from them (not recorded which). The TCR originated in a man between 18 and 35 years old who had mild COVID-19 (a few samples of this study predate the infection). Cell type and time point are not known. The CDR3: CASRYYSGTSTDTQYF. The CDR3 DNA sequence: TGTGCCAGCAGGTACTATAGCGGGACTAGCACAGATACGCAGTATTTT.